This T cell receptor (beta chain) came from a study of OX40 agonist ivuxolimab in advanced cancers. Study-wide background: Patients took ivuxolimab, an agonistic anti-OX40 (CD134) antibody. Three partial responders included one hepatocellular carcinoma patient and two cutaneous melanoma patients. A diagnosis of hepatocellular carcinoma, melanoma, renal cell or head and neck cancer was present in dose-escalation patients.

The CDR3 is made up of 14 amino acids. Germline V gene data show CDR1 as LNHDA and CDR2 as SQIVND (reference sequence). Trimming stripped 6 bases from V and 4 bases from J, with 15 bases between. Profiling relied on immunoSEQ multiplex PCR, and the TCRdb table lists in-frame clones only, not all of them. The sample comprises around 74,000 clones, over 80% of which are singletons, and 0.53% rests with the top ten. The sequence was obtained from an adult with an advanced solid tumor such as melanoma, head and neck, liver or kidney cancer. The source material was CD4+ or CD8+ T cells sorted from blood, sampled in a trial of the OX40 agonist ivuxolimab. This chain links TRBV19 with TRBJ1-1, with a weak D call TRBD1 (5 bases). This chain's CDR3 is CASRYTGPSTEAFF. In nucleotides, the CDR3 is TGTGCCAGTAGGTATACGGGGCCGAGCACTGAAGCTTTCTTT.